This T cell receptor (beta chain) emerged from a study of blood T cell repertoires in COVID-19 (dated by TCRdb to about 2020). The study in broad terms: The collaborator samples originated in the United States, Italy and Spain and spanned the acute and convalescent phases of COVID-19. Where available, HLA class I and class II types were taken from metadata supplied by the sample provider and were not determined by assay-based typing. Samples were obtained from the ongoing ImmuneRACE study (first 160 participants) and from about 1,300 subjects provided by 6 global collaborators. Deeply sampled blood TCRbeta repertoires from subjects exposed to, actively infected with, or recovered from COVID-19 were included in the dataset. The material from the prospective study consisted of cDNA or gDNA derived from T cells, B-cell-depleted T cells, or PBMCs. Sample metadata almost always included a de-identified subject ID, COVID-19 status, age in years and sex. The repertoires were released in a freely available public database intended as a resource for research on the immune response to SARS-CoV-2. The paper's findings and limits, for the study overall: How much clinical and demographic metadata was included differed by source and by participant, and the metadata was provided uncurated.

To note about this clone: Its specific antigen is unknown. Per-nucleotide qualities are absent, and no much larger clonotype sits a single base away.

Trimming removed 1 base from V and 4 bases from J, leaving 5 bases between the germline ends. The CDR3 starts with the cysteine, ends with the phenylalanine, and has 11 residues. The sequence is cut down to CDR3 DNA, 33 bases in frame from base 1. CDR1 GTSNPN and CDR2 SVGIG are derived from the germline V gene (reference sequence). In the prospective study, participants were roughly 18 to 95 years old, resided in about two dozen geographic areas of the United States, and were enrolled through a virtual design. In the prospective study, cohorts were assigned on the basis of participant-reported clinical history obtained from a screening survey and a study questionnaire. Mobile phlebotomists in the prospective study collected whole blood, serum and a nasopharyngeal or oropharyngeal swab from every participant. Prospective study participants could optionally give additional blood draws and questionnaires over a roughly two-month period. Blood samples from the prospective study were shipped frozen or at room temperature prior to DNA extraction.

The immunoSEQ Assay, a bias-controlled multiplex PCR, was used to amplify TCRbeta CDR3 regions from genomic DNA. The authors processed their data as follows. Within the assay, amplification of reference gene primers was used to estimate how many nucleated cells each sample contained. Sequence reads were collapsed and filtered to measure the absolute abundance of every unique TCRbeta CDR3 rearrangement. For each sample, productive Simpson clonality was calculated as the square root of Simpson's diversity index across productive rearrangements. The table was pulled from immuneACCESS by TCRdb, which kept in-frame rearrangements only. Such tables lose some clones; where checked, under half of the loss comes from unresolved V genes, and the rest has no known cause. The V and J calls and clone size come from that table; D and trimming were worked out from the DNA. The sample includes roughly 250,000 clones, with 90% to 95% observed a single time. Approximately 1.2% of the sample lies in the top ten.

The rearrangement combines TRBV30 with TRBJ2-7; the D gene assignment is ambiguous. Source material: PBMCs or T cells enriched from blood (not recorded which). The sequence was obtained from a human donor in a cohort exposed to, infected with or recovered from COVID-19 (not recorded which). The donor label of this sample is uncertain. The DNA is as follows: TGTGCCTGGAGTGCAGATTACGAGCAGTACTTC. Protein translation: CAWSADYEQYF. Supplemented by the reference TRBV30 and TRBJ2-7 proteins around the CDR3, the complete variable domain is SQTIHQWPATLVQPVGSPLSLECTVEGTSNPNLYWYRQAAGRGLQLLFYSVGIGQISSEVPQNLSASRPQDRQFILSSKKLLLSDSGFYLCAWSADYEQYFGPGTRLTVT.